These T cell receptor beta chains were read from a single sample in a study of T cell changes during pregnancy in multiple sclerosis. TCRdb's table, derived via immunoSEQ multiplex PCR, lists solely in-frame clones and lacks some. Of about 74,000 clones in the sample, around nine tenths were seen once. The material was peripheral blood, obtained after pregnancy. Receptor source: a female donor in good health, enrolled as a control in a pregnancy study. The CDR3 runs from the conserved cysteine through the conserved F or W. D genes are given only for firm matches. Clone size is not always given. Where it is, it says once, few, many or a class for expanded clones.

size	D	V	J	CDR3	DNA
.	.	TRBV6-4	TRBJ2-2	CASSDSVDPTGELFF	TGTGCCAGCAGTGACTCGGTAGATCCAACCGGGGAGCTGTTTTTT
few	.	TRBV13	TRBJ1-6	CASSSYRAPRNSPLHF	TGTGCCAGCAGCTCTTACAGGGCTCCTCGGAATTCACCCCTCCACTTT
.	.	TRBV5-1	TRBJ2-3	CASSFADTQYF	TGCGCCAGCAGCTTCGCAGATACGCAGTATTTT
once	.	TRBV5-1	TRBJ1-2	CASSPGQNYGYTF	TGCGCCAGCAGTCCGGGACAAAACTATGGCTACACCTTC
.	.	TRBV7-2	TRBJ2-7	CASRTSQGSPSYEQYF	TGTGCCAGCAGAACTTCCCAGGGGTCCCCCTCCTACGAGCAGTACTTC
.	TRBD1	TRBV7-8	TRBJ2-1	CASSRQGDNEQFF	TGTGCCAGCAGCCGTCAGGGGGACAATGAGCAGTTCTTC
.	.	TRBV28	TRBJ1-2	CASSLAEVGGYTF	TGTGCCAGCAGCTTAGCGGAGGTTGGTGGCTACACCTTC
.	TRBD2	TRBV10-3	TRBJ2-3	CAIRMTSGASTDTQYF	TGTGCCATCAGGATGACTAGCGGGGCTAGCACAGATACGCAGTATTTT
.	TRBD1	TRBV5-4	TRBJ2-5	CASSGKTGGAETQYF	TGTGCCAGCAGCGGCAAGACAGGGGGCGCGGAGACCCAGTACTTC
once	.	TRBV28	TRBJ1-2	CASSHGINYGYTF	TGTGCCAGCAGCCACGGGATTAACTATGGCTACACCTTC
.	.	TRBV20-1	TRBJ2-7	CSARTHYEQYF	TGCAGTGCGAGGACTCACTACGAGCAGTACTTC
.	.	TRBV6-5	TRBJ2-7	CASSGQGHRVYEQYF	TGTGCCAGCAGTGGGCAGGGACATAGGGTCTACGAGCAGTACTTC
.	.	TRBV2	TRBJ1-2	CASRDTGGYTF	TGTGCCAGCAGGGACACTGGCGGCTACACCTTC
.	TRBD2	TRBV6-1	TRBJ2-1	CASSAPNSGMLSDNEQFF	TGTGCCAGCAGTGCTCCAAATAGCGGGATGCTTAGCGACAATGAGCAGTTCTTC
.	.	TRBV4-1	TRBJ2-3	CASSQGEWTGSTDTQYF	TGCGCCAGCAGCCAAGGAGAATGGACGGGAAGCACAGATACGCAGTATTTT
.	.	TRBV4-2	TRBJ1-2	CASSPAEMVGALFYGYTF	TGTGCCAGCAGCCCCGCGGAGATGGTAGGGGCCCTCTTTTATGGCTACACCTTC
.	TRBD1	TRBV4-2	TRBJ1-4	CASSQDGRDRVWATNEKLFF	TGTGCCAGCAGCCAAGATGGACGGGACAGGGTCTGGGCAACTAATGAAAAACTGTTTTTT
.	TRBD2	TRBV7-8	TRBJ2-7	CASSLESSGSPYEQYF	TGTGCCAGCAGCTTAGAGTCTAGCGGGAGCCCCTACGAGCAGTACTTC
.	.	TRBV6-4	TRBJ1-2	CASRQGLTF	TGTGCCAGCAGGCAGGGGCTGACCTTC
.	.	TRBV19	TRBJ2-1	CASSIGEPYNEQFF	TGTGCCAGTAGTATCGGGGAACCGTACAATGAGCAGTTCTTC
.	TRBD1	TRBV4-1	TRBJ1-3	CASSQVQGANGNTIYF	TGCGCCAGCAGCCAAGTGCAGGGGGCGAACGGAAACACCATATATTTT
.	.	TRBV27	TRBJ1-2	CASSPTQGNGYTF	TGTGCCAGCAGTCCTACCCAGGGTAACGGCTACACCTTC
once	.	TRBV5-5	TRBJ1-5	CASSLVGGALNQPQHF	TGTGCCAGCAGCTTGGTGGGAGGGGCGCTCAATCAGCCCCAGCATTTT
.	.	TRBV5-6	TRBJ2-7	CASSLALEYEQYF	TGTGCCAGCAGCTTGGCCCTAGAGTACGAGCAGTACTTC
.	TRBD1	TRBV28	TRBJ1-1	CASSLRQGSEAFF	TGTGCCAGCAGCCTCCGACAGGGCTCTGAAGCTTTCTTT
.	TRBD1	TRBV27	TRBJ2-7	CASSQTGGSYEQYF	TGTGCCAGCAGTCAGACAGGGGGCAGCTACGAGCAGTACTTC
.	.	TRBV7-2	TRBJ2-1	CASSFSSGFPEQFF	TGTGCCAGCAGCTTCTCCAGCGGCTTCCCTGAGCAGTTCTTC
.	TRBD1	TRBV14	TRBJ1-1	CASSPRQGGTEAFF	TGTGCCAGCAGCCCCCGACAGGGAGGCACTGAAGCTTTCTTT
.	.	TRBV6-1	TRBJ2-5	CASTHRAGQETQYF	TGTGCCAGCACTCACAGGGCAGGCCAAGAGACCCAGTACTTC
.	TRBD2	TRBV11-3	TRBJ2-7	CASSQSLAGGLSSVPYEQYF	TGTGCCAGCAGCCAGAGCCTAGCGGGAGGGCTGTCGAGCGTTCCCTACGAGCAGTACTTC
.	.	TRBV7-8	TRBJ2-7	CASCLIAGTYEQYF	TGTGCCAGCTGCTTAATTGCAGGGACCTACGAGCAGTACTTC
.	TRBD1	TRBV19	TRBJ2-1	CASSKDRGLSNEQFF	TGTGCCAGTAGTAAAGACAGGGGGCTAAGTAATGAGCAGTTCTTC
.	.	TRBV28	TRBJ1-1	CASTRSGGAFF	TGTGCCAGCACCCGCTCCGGGGGGGCTTTCTTT
once	.	TRBV9	TRBJ2-1	CASSVGQGGYNEQFF	TGTGCCAGCAGCGTAGGCCAGGGGGGCTACAATGAGCAGTTCTTC
once	.	TRBV2	TRBJ1-3	CASSEEEWDTIYF	TGTGCCAGCAGTGAAGAGGAGTGGGACACCATATATTTT
.	TRBD1	TRBV4-2	TRBJ2-7	CASSQEDRGTHYEQYF	TGTGCCAGCAGCCAAGAAGACAGGGGGACACACTACGAGCAGTACTTC
.	TRBD2	TRBV13	TRBJ2-7	CASSTGGRGPPLSYEQYF	TGTGCCAGCAGCACTGGTGGGAGGGGACCCCCCCTCTCCTACGAGCAGTACTTC
.	TRBD1	TRBV5-4	TRBJ2-2	CASSIGTAKSNTGELFF	TGTGCCAGCAGCATCGGGACAGCGAAGTCGAACACCGGGGAGCTGTTTTTT
.	.	TRBV6-5	TRBJ1-2	CASSYALASPTGYTF	TGTGCCAGCAGTTACGCGCTAGCCTCCCCCACGGGCTACACCTTC
.	.	TRBV7-8	TRBJ1-2	CASSLARGLYGYTF	TGTGCCAGCAGCTTAGCGCGGGGACTCTATGGCTACACCTTC
once	.	TRBV11-2	TRBJ2-1	CASSLGTSSYNEQFF	TGTGCCAGCAGCTTAGGAACCAGTTCCTACAATGAGCAGTTCTTC
few	.	TRBV15	TRBJ1-5	CATSRGAGFNQPQHF	TGTGCCACCAGCAGAGGCGCGGGATTCAATCAGCCCCAGCATTTT
.	TRBD1	TRBV5-8	TRBJ2-4	CASSFPRGRAKNIQYF	TGTGCCAGCAGCTTCCCCAGGGGGCGAGCCAAAAACATTCAGTACTTC
.	TRBD1	TRBV5-1	TRBJ1-6	CASSLNRGGSPLHF	TGCGCCAGCAGCTTAAACAGGGGAGGATCACCCCTCCACTTT
.	TRBD2	TRBV28	TRBJ2-1	CASYAGLANEQFF	TGTGCCAGCTACGCGGGACTAGCGAATGAGCAGTTCTTC
.	.	TRBV21-1	TRBJ1-2	CASSKDSGTTNYGYTF	TGTGCCAGCAGCAAAGATTCCGGGACAACTAACTATGGCTACACCTTC
.	.	TRBV28	TRBJ1-4	CASSSGVPLFF	TGTGCCAGCAGTTCAGGGGTCCCTCTGTTTTTT
.	.	TRBV18	TRBJ1-1	CASSPIGGNAFF	TGTGCCAGCTCACCGATCGGGGGTAACGCTTTCTTT